The 8 T cell receptor beta chains in this list originate from one sample, sequenced in a study of Ad26.COV2.S vaccination and SARS-CoV-2 variants. Treatment specified: about 20 received Ad26.COV2.S at low or high dose, single or two shots; roughly five received placebo; per-sample allocation not given. Sampling was performed 63 days after the first vaccine or placebo injection. Assay used: immunoSEQ multiplex PCR; TCRdb lists only in-frame clones, some missing. The data contain about 280,000 clones, around 87% of them singletons. The sample consisted of peripheral blood, taken in a trial of Ad26.COV2.S vaccine versus placebo. Source of these receptors: a person aged 18-65 years who received the Ad26.COV2.S COVID-19 vaccine or a placebo.

The chain recombines TRBV7-9 with TRBJ2-5; 14 nucleotides line up with TRBD2. The CDR3 runs to 15 residues. V was clipped by 5 bases and J by 3 bases; unmatched bases: 2. The germline V gene has CDR1 SEHNR and CDR2 FQNEAQ (reference sequence). This CDR3 is CASSGTSGSKETQYF. CDR3 DNA: TGTGCCAGCAGCGGGACTAGCGGGAGCAAAGAGACCCAGTACTTC. Together with reference TRBV7-9 and TRBJ2-5, the CDR3 gives the full variable domain: DTGVSQNPRHKITKRGQNVTFRCDPISEHNRLYWYRQTLGQGPEFLTYFQNEAQLEKSRLLSDRFSAERPKGSFSTLEIQRTEQGDSAMYLCASSGTSGSKETQYFGPGTRLLVL.

This clone was observed a single time. The chain links TRBV18 to TRBJ1-5; a weak D match, TRBD1 (6 bases). The CDR3 has 14 residues. The germline V and J ends were trimmed by 5 bases and 4 bases, with 12 bases remaining between them. CDR1 and CDR2 from the germline V gene are KGHSH and LQKENI. CDR3 residues: CASSGTGLNQPQHF. In DNA form, the CDR3 reads TGTGCCAGCTCAGGAACAGGGTTAAATCAGCCCCAGCATTTT.

V gene TRBV2 combines with J gene TRBJ2-2; the D gene is possibly TRBD2 (5 bases). CDR3 length equals 13 residues. V lost 1 base to trimming and J lost 6 bases, with 6 bases between them. The germline CDR1 and CDR2 sequences are SNHLY and FYNNEI. CDR3 DNA: TGTGCCAGCAGTGAAGTGGGAGCCGGGGAGCTGTTTTTT. Its translation is CASSEVGAGELFF.

The gene calls are TRBV2 and TRBJ1-1; 7 bases line up with TRBD1. V dropped 6 bases and J dropped 1; count of bases not matched to a gene: 2. This CDR3 contains 13 residues. The germline gives CDR1 SNHLY, CDR2 FYNNEI. The CDR3 DNA follows: TGTGCCAGCAGAAGGACAGGGAACACTGAAGCTTTCTTT. The encoded protein is CASRRTGNTEAFF.

This chain joins TRBV5-1 and TRBJ1-4, with D unclear. The CDR3 runs to 16 residues. CDR1 is SGHRS and CDR2 is YFSETQ in the germline V gene. V lost 4 bases and J 6 bases, leaving 19 bases between the germline ends. For the CDR3, the DNA is TGCGCCAGCAGCAATGGGATCGGAGGTGGGGATGAAAAACTGTTTTTT. It codes for CASSNGIGGGDEKLFF. Looking up the rest from reference TRBV5-1 and TRBJ1-4 gives the full variable domain: KAGVTQTPRYLIKTRGQQVTLSCSPISGHRSVSWYQQTPGQGLQFLFEYFSETQRNKGNFPGRFSGRQFSNSRSEMNVSTLELGDSALYLCASSNGIGGGDEKLFFGSGTQLSVL.

The DNA for the CDR3 is TGTGCCAGCAGCTTGAGAGGTAGCGCCGCTTATGGCTACACCTTC. Encoded protein: CASSLRGSAAYGYTF. This chain uses TRBV5-6 with TRBJ1-2, with D uncertain. Trimming took off 1 base at V and 5 bases at J, with 15 bases between the two ends. Germline V gene data show CDR1 as SGHDT and CDR2 as YYEEEE. The CDR3 totals 15 residues.

The chain uses TRBV21-1 and TRBJ2-7; the table's D gene call, TRBD1, was not cross checked with the DNA. TRBV21-1 has pseudogene status. The CDR3 loop spans 14 amino acids. The CDR3 nucleotides read TGTGCCAGCAGCAAAGATTGGCAGGTTAACGAGCAGTACTTC. This encodes CASSKDWQVNEQYF.

The chain has TRBV24-1 and TRBJ1-5; 10 bases match TRBD1. The germline V gene has CDR1 KGHDR and CDR2 SFDVKD. The CDR3 length is 18 residues. Trimming took 4 bases from V and 0 from J; bases not matched to a gene: 8. Here the CDR3 DNA reads TGTGCCACCAGTGACTCGGGACAGGGGAACTATAGCAATCAGCCCCAGCATTTT. The encoded protein is CATSDSGQGNYSNQPQHF.